This TCR beta chain was sequenced for a study of early stage breast cancer tumors. Study observations and caveats: Unsorted bulk genomic DNA sequencing lacked pairing and functional marker data. Tumors had about 2.3-fold higher T cell density than normal breast.

With regard to this clone: As yet, its antigen is unknown.

The data were produced by immunoSEQ multiplex PCR, yet TCRdb's version contains in-frame clones alone and is incomplete. The sample contains tens of thousands of clones, approximately 90% of which appear only once. Trimming removed 3 bases from V and 0 bases from J, with 6 bases in between. The CDR3 runs 14 residues. Germline CDR1 SEHNR, CDR2 FQNEAQ (reference sequence). The receptor's source is a person between 65 and 79 years old with breast cancer. V usage is TRBV7-9 and J usage is TRBJ1-3; D is ambiguous. Sequenced sample: blood. The CDR3 DNA sequence: TGTGCCAGCAGCTTGTCGGTCTCTGGAAACACCATATATTTT. It translates to CASSLSVSGNTIYF.